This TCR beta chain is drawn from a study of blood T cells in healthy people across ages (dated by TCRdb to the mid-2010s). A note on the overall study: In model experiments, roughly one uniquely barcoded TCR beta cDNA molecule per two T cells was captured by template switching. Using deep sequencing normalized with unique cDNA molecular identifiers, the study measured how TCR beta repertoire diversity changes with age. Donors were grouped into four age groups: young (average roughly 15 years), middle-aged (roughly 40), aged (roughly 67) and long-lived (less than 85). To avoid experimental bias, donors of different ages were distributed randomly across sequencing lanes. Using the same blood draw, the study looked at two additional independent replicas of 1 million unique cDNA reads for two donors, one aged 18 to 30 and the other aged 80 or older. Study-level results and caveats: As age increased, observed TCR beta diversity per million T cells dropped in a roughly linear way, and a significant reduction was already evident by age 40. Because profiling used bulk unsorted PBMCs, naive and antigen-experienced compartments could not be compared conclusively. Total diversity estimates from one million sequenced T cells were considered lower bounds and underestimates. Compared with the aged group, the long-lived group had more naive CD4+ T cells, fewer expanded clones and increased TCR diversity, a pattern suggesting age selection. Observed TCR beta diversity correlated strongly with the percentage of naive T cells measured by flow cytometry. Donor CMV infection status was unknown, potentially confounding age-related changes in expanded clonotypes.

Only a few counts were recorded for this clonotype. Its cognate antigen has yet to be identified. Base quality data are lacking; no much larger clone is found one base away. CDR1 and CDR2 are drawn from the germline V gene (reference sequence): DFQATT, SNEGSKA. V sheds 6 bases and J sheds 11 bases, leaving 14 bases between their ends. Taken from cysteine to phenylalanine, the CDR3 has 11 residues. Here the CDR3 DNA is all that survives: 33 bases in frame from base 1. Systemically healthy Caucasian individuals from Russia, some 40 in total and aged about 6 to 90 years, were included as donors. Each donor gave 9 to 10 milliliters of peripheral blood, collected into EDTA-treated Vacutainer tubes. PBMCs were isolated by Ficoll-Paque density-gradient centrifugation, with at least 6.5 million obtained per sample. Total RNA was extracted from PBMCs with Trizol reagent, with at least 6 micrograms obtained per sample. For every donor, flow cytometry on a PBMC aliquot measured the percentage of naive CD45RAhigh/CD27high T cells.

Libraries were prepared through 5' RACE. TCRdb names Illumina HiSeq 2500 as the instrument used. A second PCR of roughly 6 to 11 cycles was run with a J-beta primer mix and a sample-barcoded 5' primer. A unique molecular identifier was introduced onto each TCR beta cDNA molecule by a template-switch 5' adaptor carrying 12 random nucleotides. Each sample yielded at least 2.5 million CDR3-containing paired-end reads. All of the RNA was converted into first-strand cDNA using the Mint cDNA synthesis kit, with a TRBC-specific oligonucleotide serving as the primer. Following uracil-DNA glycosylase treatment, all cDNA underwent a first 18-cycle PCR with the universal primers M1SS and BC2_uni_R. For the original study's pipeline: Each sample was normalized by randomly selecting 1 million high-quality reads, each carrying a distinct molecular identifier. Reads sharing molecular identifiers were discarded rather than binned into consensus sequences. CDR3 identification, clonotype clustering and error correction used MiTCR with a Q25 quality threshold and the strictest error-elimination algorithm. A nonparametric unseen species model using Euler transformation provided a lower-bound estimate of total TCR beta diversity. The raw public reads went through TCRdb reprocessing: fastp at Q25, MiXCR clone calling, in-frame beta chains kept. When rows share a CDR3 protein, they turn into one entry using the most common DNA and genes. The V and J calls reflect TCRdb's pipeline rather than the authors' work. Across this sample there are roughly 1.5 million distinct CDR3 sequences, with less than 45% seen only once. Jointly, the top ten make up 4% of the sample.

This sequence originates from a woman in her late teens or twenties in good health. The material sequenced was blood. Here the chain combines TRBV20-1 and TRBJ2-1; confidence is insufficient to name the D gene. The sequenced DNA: TGCAGTGCAAATCCCCCGGCCCAGCAGTTCTTC. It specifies CSANPPAQQFF.